These T cell receptor beta chains were read from a single sample in a study of shared clonotypes between healthy human individuals. The repertoire was sequenced with immunoSEQ multiplex PCR; TCRdb's copy has only in-frame clones and lacks some. The top ten hold 1% to 1.5% of the sample, which has 1.5 million to 2.5 million clones, about 95% seen once. Input material: naive CD8+ T cells sorted from blood. The receptors originated from a man between 18 and 35 years old in good health. CDR3s include the opening cysteine and the closing phenylalanine or tryptophan. Fields, in order: D gene, clone size, J gene, V gene, CDR3 protein, CDR3 DNA. The D gene is left open where the match is weak. Part of the rows lack a size; the others show once, few, many or a class for expanded clones.

>NA|NA|TRBJ2-2|TRBV5-4
CASSFSETTGELFF
TGTGCCAGCAGCTTCAGCGAGACCACCGGGGAGCTGTTTTTT
>NA|NA|TRBJ2-7|TRBV19
CASSPGHYEQYF
TGTGCCAGTAGTCCGGGGCATTACGAGCAGTACTTC
>NA|NA|TRBJ1-1|TRBV5-1
CASSLVGPTEAFF
TGCGCCAGCAGCTTGGTTGGGCCCACTGAAGCTTTCTTT
>TRBD1|NA|TRBJ1-3|TRBV2
CASSRVDRPTYDSGNTIYF
TGTGCCAGCAGTCGGGTGGACAGGCCGACTTATGACTCTGGAAACACCATATATTTT
>NA|NA|TRBJ2-7|TRBV10-2
CASTPDGIYEQYF
TGCGCCAGCACCCCGGACGGTATCTACGAGCAGTACTTC
>NA|NA|TRBJ2-2|TRBV5-6
CASTSWRKGNTGELFF
TGTGCCAGCACCTCCTGGCGGAAAGGGAACACCGGGGAGCTGTTTTTT
>NA|NA|TRBJ1-2|TRBV29-1
CSVEGLSYGYTF
TGCAGCGTTGAGGGGCTGTCCTATGGCTACACCTTC
>TRBD1|NA|TRBJ1-1|TRBV5-5
CASSLARQGAGYTEAFF
TGTGCCAGCAGCTTGGCCAGACAGGGGGCCGGATACACTGAAGCTTTCTTT
>NA|NA|TRBJ2-3|TRBV7-9
CASSQAPDTQYF
TGTGCCAGCAGTCAGGCCCCAGATACGCAGTATTTT
>TRBD1|NA|TRBJ1-2|TRBV9
CASSVDEGALDPNYGYTF
TGTGCCAGCAGCGTAGATGAGGGGGCCCTAGACCCTAACTATGGCTACACCTTC
>TRBD2|once|TRBJ2-1|TRBV7-9
CASSLLAGGSDEQFF
TGTGCCAGCAGCTTACTAGCGGGAGGATCAGATGAGCAGTTCTTC
>NA|NA|TRBJ2-7|TRBV6-1
CASSEYVGTSYEQYF
TGTGCCAGCAGTGAATATGTGGGAACCTCCTACGAGCAGTACTTC
>NA|NA|TRBJ2-3|TRBV27
CASSWGPDWDTQYF
TGTGCCAGCAGCTGGGGCCCAGACTGGGATACGCAGTATTTT
>NA|NA|TRBJ1-4|TRBV27
CASAPGTVNEKLFF
TGTGCCAGCGCCCCCGGGACGGTTAATGAAAAACTGTTTTTT
>NA|NA|TRBJ2-2|TRBV6-6
CASSSSKGGTGELFF
TGTGCCAGCAGCTCTTCTAAGGGGGGCACCGGGGAGCTGTTTTTT
>NA|NA|TRBJ2-3|TRBV21-1
CASSAQASGTSTSNTQYF
TGTGCCAGCAGCGCCCAAGCCTCCGGGACTAGCACTTCGAATACGCAGTATTTT
>NA|NA|TRBJ2-2|TRBV25-1
CASKETSPYGELFF
TGTGCCAGCAAAGAAACTAGCCCGTACGGGGAGCTGTTTTTT
>NA|NA|TRBJ2-3|TRBV14
CASGMVRGPTGTDTQYF
TGTGCCAGCGGGATGGTGAGGGGTCCTACCGGCACAGATACGCAGTATTTT
>TRBD2|NA|TRBJ2-5|TRBV7-9
CASSLVGLADEETQYF
TGTGCCAGCAGCTTAGTTGGACTAGCGGACGAAGAGACCCAGTACTTC
>NA|NA|TRBJ2-5|TRBV27
CASSWGSGVRETQYF
TGTGCCAGCAGTTGGGGTTCAGGGGTGAGGGAGACCCAGTACTTC
>NA|NA|TRBJ2-7|TRBV18
CASSPPRGESSYEQYF
TGTGCCAGCTCACCTCCAAGGGGCGAAAGCTCCTACGAGCAGTACTTC
>NA|many|TRBJ2-7|TRBV2
CASRPQGASYEQYF
TGTGCCAGCAGACCACAGGGAGCCTCCTACGAGCAGTACTTC
>NA|NA|TRBJ1-1|TRBV9
CASSLAALTEAFF
TGTGCCAGTTCACTTGCTGCCCTCACTGAAGCTTTCTTT
>TRBD1|NA|TRBJ1-5|TRBV27
CASSYPAGGSTTSNQPQHF
TGTGCCAGCAGTTATCCCGCAGGGGGTAGTACTACGAGCAATCAGCCCCAGCATTTT
>NA|NA|TRBJ1-1|TRBV5-6
CASSSWTDLNTEAFF
TGTGCCAGCAGCTCATGGACGGATTTGAACACTGAAGCTTTCTTT
>NA|once|TRBJ1-1|TRBV29-1
CSVELVGRVNTEAFF
TGCAGCGTCGAACTTGTAGGCAGGGTGAACACTGAAGCTTTCTTT
>NA|NA|TRBJ2-7|TRBV7-2
CASSPPGEQYF
TGTGCCAGCAGCCCCCCGGGGGAGCAGTACTTC
>NA|NA|TRBJ2-3|TRBV18
CASSPEAGDTQYF
TGTGCCAGCTCACCGGAGGCTGGAGATACGCAGTATTTT
>NA|NA|TRBJ2-4|TRBV2
CASSDVLGIQYF
TGTGCCAGCAGTGACGTTCTGGGCATTCAGTACTTC
>NA|NA|TRBJ2-7|TRBV5-6
CASSLEGTPENEQYF
TGTGCCAGCAGCTTGGAGGGGACCCCGGAGAACGAGCAGTACTTC
>NA|once|TRBJ2-5|TRBV9
CASSPGTVIVETQYF
TGTGCCAGCAGCCCCGGGACCGTGATCGTGGAGACCCAGTACTTC
>TRBD2|NA|TRBJ2-1|TRBV7-8
CASNYQRERSNEQFF
TGTGCCAGCAACTACCAGCGGGAGAGAAGCAATGAGCAGTTCTTC
>NA|NA|TRBJ2-2|TRBV15
CATRALGELFF
TGTGCCACCAGAGCTTTGGGGGAGCTGTTTTTT
>NA|NA|TRBJ2-7|TRBV11-2
CASTDGSRVGYYEQYF
TGTGCCAGCACCGACGGATCCAGGGTCGGATACTACGAGCAGTACTTC
>NA|NA|TRBJ1-2|TRBV27
CASSLMGANYGYTF
TGTGCCAGCAGTTTAATGGGCGCAAACTATGGCTACACCTTC
>NA|NA|TRBJ1-3|TRBV7-9
CASSGGRGGSSGNTIYF
TGTGCCAGCAGCGGCGGGCGCGGGGGGAGCTCTGGAAACACCATATATTTT
>NA|NA|TRBJ1-6|TRBV27
CASTPLGGNSPLHF
TGTGCCAGCACCCCGCTGGGGGGCAATTCACCCCTCCACTTT
>NA|NA|TRBJ2-2|TRBV5-4
CASSLVVGGELFF
TGTGCCAGCAGCTTGGTGGTCGGCGGGGAGCTGTTTTTT
>NA|NA|TRBJ1-1|TRBV5-1
CASSLDYTEAFF
TGCGCCAGCAGCTTGGACTACACTGAAGCTTTCTTT
>NA|NA|TRBJ2-5|TRBV7-9
CASSLALQETQYF
TGTGCCAGCAGCTTAGCGCTTCAAGAGACCCAGTACTTC
>TRBD2|NA|TRBJ2-7|TRBV6-1
CASNQLAGAPYEQYF
TGTGCCAGCAACCAACTAGCGGGGGCCCCCTACGAGCAGTACTTC